In its sample, the clone carrying this T cell receptor (beta chain) was seen many times. Germline assignment: CDR1 SGHTA and CDR2 FQGTGA. The CDR3 has 14 residues. Trimming removed 3 bases from V and 6 bases from J; junction bases left unmatched: 6. The data were obtained in a study of T-cell memory formation after mild COVID-19. TCRdb called the 5' RACE reads again in MiXCR, with one record for every CDR3 protein. The sample holds some 40,000 distinct CDR3 sequences, 7.3% seen once. The chain joins TRBV7-3 to TRBJ2-5; 8 bases line up with TRBD2. This TCR was recovered from a man younger than 35 who had mild COVID-19 (a few samples of this study predate the infection). Cell type and time point are not known. The sequencing sample was made of PBMCs or a T cell subset sorted from them (not recorded which). CDR3 amino acids: CASSFGGAGQTQYF. The CDR3 DNA reads TGTGCCAGCAGCTTCGGGGGGGCCGGTCAGACCCAGTACTTC.